The 25 T cell receptor beta chains below all came from one sample that was sequenced in a study of OX40 agonist ivuxolimab in advanced cancers. Assay: immunoSEQ multiplex PCR; the TCRdb copy retains only in-frame clones and omits some. This table has fewer than 120,000 clones, around 90% appearing once. Sample: CD4+ or CD8+ T cells sorted from blood, taken in a trial of the OX40 agonist ivuxolimab. The receptors here all came from an adult with an advanced solid tumor such as melanoma, head and neck, liver or kidney cancer.

The gene calls are TRBV4-3 and TRBJ2-2, with D perhaps matching TRBD1 (6 bases). This CDR3 contains 17 residues. Looked up from germline, CDR1 is LGHNA and CDR2 is YSLEER. Trimming pared 4 bases from V and 2 bases from J, leaving 17 bases between. CDR3 sequence: CASSRNTPGQNTGELFF. The DNA of the CDR3 is TGCGCCAGCAGCCGAAATACACCGGGACAAAACACCGGGGAGCTGTTTTTT.

The V call is TRBV18, the J call TRBJ2-1; D is perhaps TRBD2 (7 bases). The CDR3 extends over 16 amino acids. Germline-derived CDR1 and CDR2 are KGHSH and LQKENI. V gave up 2 bases and J gave up 1 base, with 12 bases separating them. CDR3 nucleotide sequence: TGTGCCAGCTCACCAGTTGGGGGGGCGTCCTACAATGAGCAGTTCTTC. Protein product: CASSPVGGASYNEQFF.

This clone was detected a few times. The chain has TRBV7-2 and TRBJ2-3; perhaps TRBD1 as D (6 bases). This CDR3 comprises 14 residues. V dropped 4 bases and J dropped 5 bases, with 13 bases sitting between them. Per germline, CDR1 SGHTA and CDR2 FQGNSA. For the CDR3, the DNA is TGTGCCAGCAGCTCGAGGGGGATTGGAGATACGCAGTATTTT. This codes for CASSSRGIGDTQYF.

V usage is TRBV19 and J usage is TRBJ1-3, with 8 bases that match TRBD1. From germline, CDR1 is LNHDA and CDR2 SQIVND (reference sequence). The CDR3 length is 14 residues. Unmatched junction bases numbered 6, after V lost 9 bases and J lost 2 bases. This chain's CDR3 is CASSGQGAGNTIYF. The CDR3 region has the DNA TGTGCCAGCAGCGGACAGGGAGCTGGAAACACCATATATTTT.

The chain carries TRBV4-2 and TRBJ1-2; 10 nucleotides agree with TRBD1. Germline trimming cut 5 bases from V and 4 bases from J; bases unmatched to any gene: 7. This CDR3 has 15 amino acids. The germline V gene encodes CDR1 LGHNA and CDR2 YNFKEQ. Here the CDR3 DNA reads TGTGCCAGCAGCTTGCCGGGACAGGGGATCTATGGCTACACCTTC. Its protein is CASSLPGQGIYGYTF.

The chain recombines TRBV28 with TRBJ2-1, with 9 bases lining up with TRBD2. The CDR3 length is 15 residues. V lost 2 bases and J lost 3; bases outside the gene matches: 2. Germline assignment: CDR1 MDHEN and CDR2 SYDVKM. As DNA, the CDR3 is TGTGCCAGCAGTTTACTAGCGGGACTCTACAATGAGCAGTTCTTC. It encodes CASSLLAGLYNEQFF.

The CDR3 spells CASSGPYSEAFF. In DNA form, the CDR3 reads TGTGCCAGCAGCGGACCGTATTCTGAAGCTTTCTTT. The chain links TRBV9 to TRBJ1-1; D is ambiguous. CDR1 is SGDLS and CDR2 is YYNGEE in the germline V gene. Trimming removed 3 bases at V and 6 bases at J, with 9 bases between. The length of the CDR3 is 12 residues.

This chain links TRBV27 with TRBJ2-1; the match to TRBD2 covers 7 bases. V lost 5 bases, J lost 3 bases, and 7 bases stayed unmatched. This CDR3 region has 15 residues. Per germline, CDR1 MNHEY and CDR2 SMNVEV (reference sequence). The CDR3 is CASSVLASDYNEQFF. CDR3 nucleotides: TGTGCCAGCAGTGTACTAGCGAGCGACTACAATGAGCAGTTCTTC.

This sequence joins TRBV6-5 and TRBJ2-3; D gene unclear. Germline V CDR1 and CDR2: MNHEY, SVGAGI. The germline V and J ends were trimmed by 5 bases and 0 bases, with 12 bases remaining between them. This CDR3 region has 15 residues. The CDR3 coding sequence is TGTGCCAGCAGTCAACTACCCCTTAGCACAGATACGCAGTATTTT. Translated: CASSQLPLSTDTQYF.

This clone was detected once. V is TRBV14 and J is TRBJ2-1; the D gene is possibly TRBD1 (6 bases). Between the trimmed V and J ends, which lost 1 base and 2 bases, there was a span of 9 bases. Per the germline V gene, CDR1 is SGHDN and CDR2 is FVKESK. CDR3 length: 15 amino acids. As DNA, the CDR3 is TGTGCCAGCAGCCAAGTATGGGGGCCCTACAATGAGCAGTTCTTC. Its translation: CASSQVWGPYNEQFF.

The chain employs TRBV30 and TRBJ2-7; 10 bases agree with TRBD1. Looked up from germline, CDR1 is GTSNPN and CDR2 is SVGIG (reference sequence). The junction had 7 bases not matched to a gene; V was cut back by 2 bases and J by 6 bases. The length of the CDR3 is 14 residues. CDR3 sequence reads: CAWSRGTGEGEQYF. CDR3 nucleotide sequence: TGTGCCTGGAGTAGGGGGACAGGGGAGGGCGAGCAGTACTTC.

Here the CDR3 DNA reads TGTGCCTGGACCCAAGGGACTAGCGGGAGCTCGGATGAGCAGTTCTTC. It specifies CAWTQGTSGSSDEQFF. The J gene is TRBJ2-1, the V gene TRBV30; 14 positions match TRBD2. CDR1 GTSNPN and CDR2 SVGIG come from the germline V gene (reference sequence). Trimming at V came to 4 bases and at J to 8 bases, leaving 10 bases not matched to a gene. This CDR3 is built from 16 residues.

This sequence joins TRBV10-3 and TRBJ2-2; unclear D gene. The germline gives CDR1 ENHRY, CDR2 SYGVKD. Trimming removed 3 bases from V and 0 bases from J, with 8 bases in between. The CDR3 consists of 15 residues. This chain's CDR3 is CAISDHPTNTGELFF. CDR3 bases: TGTGCCATCAGTGACCACCCGACGAACACCGGGGAGCTGTTTTTT.

V is TRBV9 and J is TRBJ2-2; possible D gene TRBD2, 5 bases. Trimming removed 4 bases at V and 4 bases at J, with 17 bases between. Germline-derived CDR1 and CDR2 are SGDLS and YYNGEE. CDR3 length: 16 residues. The CDR3 coding sequence is TGTGCCAGCAGCTCCCGACACTTCGAGGGCACCGGGGAGCTGTTTTTT. It encodes CASSSRHFEGTGELFF.

The chain links TRBV6-6 to TRBJ2-5; D not certain. The CDR3 is 13 amino acids. V dropped 4 bases and J dropped 5 bases, with 11 bases sitting between them. The germline gives CDR1 MNHNY, CDR2 SVGAGI (reference sequence). CDR3 residues: CASSLESLETQYF. The CDR3 DNA sequence: TGTGCCAGCAGTTTAGAATCCCTCGAGACCCAGTACTTC.

The CDR3 DNA reads TGTGCCAGCAGCCACAGCTCGCGGACAGGGCGTCAGCCCCAGCATTTT. Its translation is CASSHSSRTGRQPQHF. This chain uses TRBV4-2 with TRBJ1-5, with TRBD1 matching over 8 bases. The V and J ends lost 3 bases and 6 bases, in that order; junction bases with no gene match: 10. The CDR3 spans 16 residues. Germline values: CDR1 LGHNA, CDR2 YNFKEQ.

V and J are TRBV2 and TRBJ2-2, with D maybe TRBD2 (5 bases). V was shortened by 2 bases and J by 8 bases, with 9 bases between the two germline ends. The CDR3 has 13 amino acids. CDR1 and CDR2 from the germline V gene are SNHLY and FYNNEI. In DNA form, the CDR3 reads TGTGCCAGCAGTGAACTAGCAGGTGGGGAGCTGTTTTTT. The encoded protein is CASSELAGGELFF.

The CDR3 DNA is TGTGCCAGCAGCTTGCGGCAGGGCACTGAAGCTTTCTTT. Encoded protein: CASSLRQGTEAFF. This sequence joins TRBV5-4 and TRBJ1-1, with D possibly matching TRBD1 (5 bases). The germline CDR1 and CDR2 sequences are SGHNT and YYREEE (reference sequence). V shed 1 base and J shed 4 bases, with 8 bases lying between them. The CDR3 is 13 amino acids. The full variable domain, rest sourced from reference TRBV5-4 and TRBJ1-1, is ETGVTQSPTHLIKTRGQQVTLRCSSQSGHNTVSWYQQALGQGPQFIFQYYREEENGRGNFPPRFSGLQFPNYSSELNVNALELDDSALYLCASSLRQGTEAFFGQGTRLTVV.

This chain joins TRBV4-3 and TRBJ2-4; 7 nucleotides line up with TRBD2. The CDR3 extends over 21 amino acids. V shed 0 bases, J shed 1 base, and the junction held 18 bases outside the gene matches. Germline V gene lookup returns CDR1 LGHNA and CDR2 YSLEER. The CDR3, as DNA: TGCGCCAGCAGCCAAGATTGGGGGGGGTCAGCGCGGTTTTTCGCCAAAAACATTCAGTACTTC. Amino acid sequence: CASSQDWGGSARFFAKNIQYF.

The chain joins TRBV28 to TRBJ1-3; 7 bases are shared with TRBD1. Germline trimming cut 4 bases from V and 4 bases from J; bases unmatched to any gene: 10. The CDR3 is made up of 16 amino acids. Germline CDR1 reads MDHEN; CDR2 reads SYDVKM. CDR3 DNA: TGTGCCAGCAGTTGGGAGGGGGCTTTCTCAGGAAACACCATATATTTT. Its protein product is CASSWEGAFSGNTIYF.

This clone was seen only once. The chain uses TRBV6-1 and TRBJ1-6; D gene uncertain. The CDR3 has 15 amino acids. Germline loops: CDR1 MNHNS, CDR2 SASEGT. Trimming removed 11 bases at V and 5 bases at J, with 19 bases between. The CDR3 region has the DNA TGTGCCGCAAGGGTGGGGTTAGGTGATAATTCACCCCTCCACTTT. This sequence encodes CAARVGLGDNSPLHF.

The rearrangement joins TRBV6-5 to TRBJ2-7; a possible D gene is TRBD2 (6 bases). Germline V lookup: CDR1 MNHEY, CDR2 SVGAGI. The CDR3 sequence is 14 residues long. Trimming took off 6 bases at V and 2 bases at J, with 14 bases between the two ends. CDR3 in DNA: TGTGCCAGCAGCCCCGTGGCGGGAACCTACGAGCAGTACTTC. Translation: CASSPVAGTYEQYF.

The rearrangement links TRBV18 to TRBJ1-4; D perhaps matches TRBD1 (5 bases). The CDR3 spans 17 residues. The ends were cut back, 3 bases at V and 0 bases at J, with 14 bases in the middle. Germline values: CDR1 KGHSH, CDR2 LQKENI. The CDR3 DNA follows: TGTGCCAGCTCACCTGGAGGGACCCCAGCAACTAATGAAAAACTGTTTTTT. It is translated as CASSPGGTPATNEKLFF.

This clone was counted once. The rearrangement uses TRBV19 and TRBJ1-5; no clear D gene. Per germline, CDR1 LNHDA and CDR2 SQIVND (reference sequence). The length of the CDR3 is 15 residues. V was pared by 9 bases and J by 0 bases, with 15 bases between. CDR3: CASNTQAYSNQPQHF. CDR3 in DNA: TGTGCCAGCAACACCCAGGCGTATAGCAATCAGCCCCAGCATTTT.

This clone is a singleton in its sample. The chain joins TRBV7-9 to TRBJ2-5; 7 nucleotides agree with TRBD2. The germline gives CDR1 SEHNR, CDR2 FQNEAQ (reference sequence). The J segment lost 3 bases and the V segment lost 8 bases, leaving 0 bases of the junction unmatched. The CDR3 runs to 11 residues. CDR3 sequence: CASAGEETQYF. CDR3 coding DNA: TGTGCCAGCGCGGGAGAAGAGACCCAGTACTTC. Together with reference TRBV7-9 and TRBJ2-5, the CDR3 gives the full variable domain: DTGVSQNPRHKITKRGQNVTFRCDPISEHNRLYWYRQTLGQGPEFLTYFQNEAQLEKSRLLSDRFSAERPKGSFSTLEIQRTEQGDSAMYLCASAGEETQYFGPGTRLLVL.